This TCR beta chain was sequenced in a study of cytomegalovirus exposure and HLA in healthy donors. On the study more broadly: An earlier analysis identified 120 million or so unique TCR beta sequences in about 200 million T cells. Membership in the Caucasian-associated ancestry cluster was found for 81% of nearly 400 genotyped donors. Points from the study as a whole: Many donors carried some public TCRs, although rarity characterized most TCR sequences. Cytomegalovirus status was reportedly diagnosed by the classifier with high sensitivity and specificity.

The PCR employed 60 Vbeta primers together with 13 Jbeta primers. The method was immunoSEQ multiplex PCR; TCRdb's version includes in-frame clones alone and lacks a portion of them. The data contain under 90,000 clones, around 78% of them singletons. This CDR3 has 13 residues. The trim removed 5 bases at V and 5 bases at J, leaving 5 bases unmatched. The V gene's germline CDR1 is SGHTA and CDR2 FQGNSA. As to this clone: The target antigen is unknown.

The gene calls are TRBV7-2 and TRBJ2-5, with 7 positions matching TRBD1. The TCR sequence derives from a man aged 35-49 years in good health and CMV-seronegative. The specimen sequenced was PBMCs. The CDR3 bases are TGTGCCAGCAGCCGAGGACAGGCGGAGACCCAGTACTTC. Protein product: CASSRGQAETQYF.